This T cell receptor beta chain emerged from a study of blood T cell repertoires in COVID-19. The table came from immunoSEQ multiplex PCR; TCRdb's copy has only in-frame clones and leaves some out. Among some 200,000 clones listed, roughly 86% were seen once. Germline CDR1 reads MGHRA; CDR2 reads YSYEKL. V lost 4 bases, J lost 11 bases, and 15 bases stayed unmatched. This CDR3 has 17 amino acids. The origin of this receptor is a man in his forties with active or convalescent COVID-19. The chain joins TRBV4-1 to TRBJ2-3, with TRBD2 matching 13 bases. The source material was peripheral blood. Here the CDR3 DNA reads TGCGCCAGCAGCCTCGGACTAGCGGGGGCCCCACCGGGGGAGCAGTATTTT. Protein product: CASSLGLAGAPPGEQYF.